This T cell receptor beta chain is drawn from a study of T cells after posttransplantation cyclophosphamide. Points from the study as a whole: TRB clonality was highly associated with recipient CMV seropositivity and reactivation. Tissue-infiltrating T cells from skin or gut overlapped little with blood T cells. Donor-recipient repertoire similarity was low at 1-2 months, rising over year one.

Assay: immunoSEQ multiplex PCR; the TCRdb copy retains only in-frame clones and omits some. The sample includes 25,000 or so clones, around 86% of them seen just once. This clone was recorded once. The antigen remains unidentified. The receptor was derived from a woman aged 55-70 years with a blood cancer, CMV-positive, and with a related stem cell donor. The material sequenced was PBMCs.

The CDR3: CASSSGLVTGELFF. DNA of the CDR3: TGTGCCAGCAGCTCCGGACTGGTCACCGGGGAGCTGTTTTTT. The V and J genes are TRBV7-9 and TRBJ2-2, with a possible D match to TRBD2 (5 bases). Germline V CDR1 and CDR2: SEHNR, FQNEAQ (reference sequence). The CDR3 spans 14 residues. V lost 4 bases and J lost 4, with 10 bases in between. Looking up the rest from reference TRBV7-9 and TRBJ2-2 gives the full variable domain: DTGVSQNPRHKITKRGQNVTFRCDPISEHNRLYWYRQTLGQGPEFLTYFQNEAQLEKSRLLSDRFSAERPKGSFSTLEIQRTEQGDSAMYLCASSSGLVTGELFFGEGSRLTVL.